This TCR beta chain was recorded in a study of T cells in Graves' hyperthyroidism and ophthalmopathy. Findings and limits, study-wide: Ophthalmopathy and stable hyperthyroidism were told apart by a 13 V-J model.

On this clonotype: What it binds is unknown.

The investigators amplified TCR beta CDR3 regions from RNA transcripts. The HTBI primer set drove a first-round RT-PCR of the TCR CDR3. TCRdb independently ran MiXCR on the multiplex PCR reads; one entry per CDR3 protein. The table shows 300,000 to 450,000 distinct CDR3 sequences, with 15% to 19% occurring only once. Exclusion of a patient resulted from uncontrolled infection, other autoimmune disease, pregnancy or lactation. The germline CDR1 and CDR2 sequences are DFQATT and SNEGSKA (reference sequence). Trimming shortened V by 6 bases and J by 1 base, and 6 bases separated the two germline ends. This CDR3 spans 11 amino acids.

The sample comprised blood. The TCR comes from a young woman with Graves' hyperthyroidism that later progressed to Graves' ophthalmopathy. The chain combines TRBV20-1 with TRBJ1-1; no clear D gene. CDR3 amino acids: CSASQNTEAFF. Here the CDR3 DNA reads TGCAGTGCATCGCAGAACACTGAAGCTTTCTTT.